What follows are 22 T cell receptor beta chains derived from one specimen sequenced in a study of T cells in Graves' hyperthyroidism and ophthalmopathy. Amplification yielded TCR beta CDR3 regions, with RNA transcripts as the source. HTBI primers were employed in a first-round RT-PCR of the TCR CDR3. MiXCR, applied by TCRdb to the multiplex PCR reads, yields one record per CDR3 protein. The sample comprises around 190,000 distinct CDR3 sequences, about a sixth of which are singletons, and roughly 50% rests with the top ten. The sample consisted of blood. Receptors were obtained from a woman between 45 and 60 years old with Graves' hyperthyroidism.

This clonotype was detected a few times. A much bigger clone sits one base away, suggesting this may be a read error. The J gene is TRBJ2-5, the V gene TRBV7-9; a possible D gene is TRBD2 (6 bases). Germline lookup yields CDR1 SEHNR and CDR2 FQNEAQ (reference sequence). This CDR3 has 13 residues. The CDR3 protein is CTSSPGLRETQYF. The CDR3 coding sequence is TGTACTAGCAGCCCAGGGTTGAGGGAGACCCAGTACTTC. The entire variable domain, with the rest obtained from reference TRBV7-9 and TRBJ2-5, is as follows: DTGVSQNPRHKITKRGQNVTFRCDPISEHNRLYWYRQTLGQGPEFLTYFQNEAQLEKSRLLSDRFSAERPKGSFSTLEIQRTEQGDSAMYLCTSSPGLRETQYFGPGTRLLVL.

Many counts were recorded for this clonotype. CDR3 loop: CSVELAGTVYEQFF. The CDR3 coding sequence is TGCAGCGTAGAACTAGCGGGAACGGTCTATGAGCAGTTCTTC. The V and J genes are TRBV29-1 and TRBJ2-1; 10 bases fit TRBD2. After removal of 6 bases from V and 8 bases from J, the junction contained 10 bases not matched to a gene. This CDR3 comprises 14 residues. The germline CDR1 and CDR2 sequences are SQVTM and ANQGSEA.

This clonotype was counted ten times or more. The rearrangement uses TRBV4-2 and TRBJ2-7, with unresolved D. V was trimmed by 0 bases and J by 4 bases, leaving 13 bases between them. The CDR3 loop spans 15 amino acids. CDR1 and CDR2 (germline): LGHNA, YNFKEQ. The CDR3 DNA sequence: TGTGCCAGCAGCCAAGATCAAGCCCCGACTTACGAGCAGTACTTC. Amino acids: CASSQDQAPTYEQYF.

This clonotype has a handful of counts. The rearrangement joins TRBV7-6 to TRBJ2-5; 13 bases align to TRBD2. This CDR3 has 15 residues. In germline, CDR1 is SGHVS, CDR2 FNYEAQ. J lost 5 bases, V lost 2 bases, and 2 bases had no gene match. The DNA of the CDR3 is TGTGCCAGCAGCTTAAGGACTAGCGGGAGTGAGACCCAGTACTTC. Protein: CASSLRTSGSETQYF.

This clonotype was seen many times. The gene calls are TRBV12-3 or TRBV12-4 and TRBJ1-5; 7 nucleotides agree with TRBD1. J was trimmed by 0 bases and V by 5 bases; bases with no gene match: 7. CDR3 size: 16 residues. CDR3 nucleotides: TGTGCCAGCAGTCCATGGGGACAGTATAGCAATCAGCCCCAGCATTTT. This encodes CASSPWGQYSNQPQHF.

The chain recombines TRBV18 with TRBJ2-7; TRBD2 matches 7 bases. Germline V gene sequence: CDR1 KGHSH, CDR2 LQKENI. Germline trimming cut 5 bases from V and 5 bases from J; bases unmatched to any gene: 9. The CDR3 covers 14 residues. CDR3 nucleotides: TGTGCCAGCTCATCTCGGACGGGAGGCGACGAGCAGTACTTC. This sequence encodes CASSSRTGGDEQYF.

The V and J genes are TRBV5-8 and TRBJ2-1; 8 nucleotides line up with TRBD2. CDR1 and CDR2 (germline): SGHTS, YDEGEE. V trimming: 2 bases; J trimming: 6 bases; junction bases outside the gene matches: 7. The CDR3 totals 15 residues. CDR3 nucleotide sequence: TGTGCCAGCAGCTTTAGCGGGGCCCTCTCCAATGAGCAGTTCTTC. Translating it yields CASSFSGALSNEQFF.

This clonotype was counted between two and nine times. This chain uses TRBV7-3 with TRBJ1-1, with a weak D call TRBD1 (5 bases). CDR3 length equals 15 residues. The germline gives CDR1 SGHTA, CDR2 FQGTGA. Trimming removed 5 bases at V and 0 bases at J, with 13 bases between. CDR3 sequence reads: CASSPVADMNTEAFF. CDR3 coding DNA: TGTGCCAGCAGCCCCGTGGCGGACATGAACACTGAAGCTTTCTTT.

This chain links TRBV14 with TRBJ2-1, with no clear D. Germline V gene sequence: CDR1 SGHDN, CDR2 FVKESK. There are 12 residues in the CDR3. Trimming removed 1 base at V and 12 bases at J, with 10 bases between. CDR3 protein: CASSQVPSGQFF. CDR3 sequence (DNA): TGTGCCAGCAGCCAAGTTCCGTCCGGGCAGTTCTTC.

This clonotype was detected ten times or more. This sequence joins TRBV28 and TRBJ2-4; 7 bases are shared with TRBD1. This CDR3 is 16 amino acids long. With 5 bases clipped from V and 0 bases from J, the junction kept 7 bases outside the gene matches. CDR1 is MDHEN, CDR2 SYDVKM, per germline. In DNA, the CDR3 is TGTGCCAGCAGTACACCAGGGGACAGAGCCAAAAACATTCAGTACTTC. Protein sequence: CASSTPGDRAKNIQYF. Variable domain in full (rest from reference TRBV28 and TRBJ2-4): DVKVTQSSRYLVKRTGEKVFLECVQDMDHENMFWYRQDPGLGLRLIYFSYDVKMKEKGDIPEGYSVSREKKERFSLILESASTNQTSMYLCASSTPGDRAKNIQYFGAGTRLSVL.

This clonotype was seen at least ten times. One end of the junction is discordant with germline, which a read error may explain. J is TRBJ1-4 and V is TRBV20-1; 9 bases match TRBD1. This CDR3 contains 14 residues. Germline V gene lookup returns CDR1 DFQATT and CDR2 SNEGSKA (reference sequence). As DNA, the CDR3 is TGCAGTGCCAGAGGGGGACAGGGAGGTGAAAAACTGTTTTTT. It yields the protein CSARGGQGGEKLFF.

This clonotype was counted many times. CDR3 sequence (DNA): TGTGCCAGCAGTTACCGAGGGGCGCAGTTCTTC. Translating it yields CASSYRGAQFF. This chain links TRBV27 with TRBJ2-1, with D tentatively TRBD1 or TRBD2 (5 bases each). The germline V gene has CDR1 MNHEY and CDR2 SMNVEV (reference sequence). The V and J ends lost 4 bases and 12 bases respectively, with 10 bases between them. The CDR3 loop spans 11 amino acids.

The rearrangement links TRBV20-1 to TRBJ2-1; TRBD1 is a possible D gene (6 bases). CDR3 length: 17 residues. Germline CDR1 reads DFQATT; CDR2 reads SNEGSKA (reference sequence). V was cut by 6 bases and J by 0 bases, with 21 bases left in between. DNA for the CDR3: TGCAGTGCCAGCGACAGGATAGCGATTAGCTCCTACAATGAGCAGTTCTTC. Its protein product is CSASDRIAISSYNEQFF.

This clonotype was observed at least ten times. CDR3 DNA: TGCAGCGTTGGCCCAGGTGGGGAAAAACTGTTTTTT. It yields the protein CSVGPGGEKLFF. This chain links TRBV29-1 with TRBJ1-4; no clear D. The CDR3 totals 12 residues. V lost 4 bases and J lost 8, with 11 bases in between. Germline lookup yields CDR1 SQVTM and CDR2 ANQGSEA.

This clonotype was seen a handful of times. The rearrangement uses TRBV28 and TRBJ1-2, with 10 bases matching TRBD1. The CDR3 runs to 15 residues. Germline values: CDR1 MDHEN, CDR2 SYDVKM. With V trimmed by 4 bases and J by 2 bases, 4 bases remained unmatched. CDR3 DNA: TGTGCCAGCAGTTCCGCGGGACAGGGGAACTATGGCTACACCTTC. Its protein product is CASSSAGQGNYGYTF.

This clonotype has ten or more counts. The chain is built from TRBV27 and TRBJ2-7; D might be TRBD2 (6 bases). Trimming removed 8 bases from V and 1 base from J, with 9 bases in between. This CDR3 contains 12 residues. Germline assignment: CDR1 MNHEY and CDR2 SMNVEV (reference sequence). CDR3 loop: CASLGRSYEQYF. CDR3 in DNA: TGTGCCAGCCTGGGGAGGTCCTACGAGCAGTACTTC.

At least ten counts were recorded for this clonotype. The chain recombines TRBV28 with TRBJ2-1, with 12 bases fitting TRBD2. J gave up 0 bases and V 5 bases, and 8 bases lay outside the gene matches. Germline assignment: CDR1 MDHEN and CDR2 SYDVKM. The CDR3 is 18 amino acids. The CDR3: CASSPRTSGIGSYNEQFF. Here the CDR3 DNA reads TGTGCCAGCAGTCCCCGGACTAGCGGGATAGGCTCCTACAATGAGCAGTTCTTC.

The V gene is TRBV2, the J gene TRBJ1-2; 11 bases align to TRBD1. CDR3 length: 14 amino acids. The V and J ends lost 8 bases and 7 bases, in that order; junction bases with no gene match: 9. The V gene's germline CDR1 is SNHLY and CDR2 FYNNEI. CDR3 DNA: TGTGCCAGCGGGGAGGACAGGGGGCAAGTTGGCTACACCTTC. Translation gives CASGEDRGQVGYTF.

The rearrangement joins TRBV25-1 to TRBJ1-4, with a possible D match to TRBD1 (5 bases). CDR1 and CDR2 (germline): MGHDK, SYGVNS. This CDR3 spans 12 amino acids. Trimming pared 4 bases from V and 8 bases from J, leaving 8 bases between. This CDR3 is CASSGGVEKLFF. CDR3 in DNA: TGTGCCAGCAGTGGAGGGGTGGAAAAACTGTTTTTT.

In this sample, this clonotype turned up a few times. The chain links TRBV12-5 to TRBJ2-7, with TRBD2 matching 10 bases. Trimming removed 3 bases from V and 7 bases from J; junction bases left unmatched: 9. This CDR3 spans 15 amino acids. Germline loops: CDR1 LGHNT, CDR2 FRNRAP. CDR3 nucleotides: TGTGCTAGTGGTTTTCGGCTAGCGGGAGAAAATGAGCAGTACTTC. This codes for CASGFRLAGENEQYF.

At least ten counts were recorded for this clonotype. The chain employs TRBV7-2 and TRBJ2-1, with D perhaps matching TRBD1 or TRBD2 (5 bases each). Per germline, CDR1 SGHTA and CDR2 FQGNSA. The CDR3 is made up of 15 amino acids. V gave up 4 bases and J gave up 5 bases, with 15 bases separating them. This CDR3 reads CASSYPRDQHNEQFF. Here the CDR3 DNA reads TGTGCCAGCAGCTACCCCCGGGACCAGCACAATGAGCAGTTCTTC.

This clonotype has at least ten counts. The chain has TRBV6-2 or TRBV6-3 and TRBJ2-4, with a tentative D call TRBD2 (6 bases). Trimming removed 2 bases from V and 7 bases from J, with 21 bases in between. The CDR3 length is 17 residues. Germline V gene sequence: CDR1 MNHEY, CDR2 SVGEGT. CDR3 DNA: TGTGCCAGCAGTTACCGCGTCGGGAGTTCGGGGGAGAACATTCAGTACTTC. Translating gives CASSYRVGSSGENIQYF.